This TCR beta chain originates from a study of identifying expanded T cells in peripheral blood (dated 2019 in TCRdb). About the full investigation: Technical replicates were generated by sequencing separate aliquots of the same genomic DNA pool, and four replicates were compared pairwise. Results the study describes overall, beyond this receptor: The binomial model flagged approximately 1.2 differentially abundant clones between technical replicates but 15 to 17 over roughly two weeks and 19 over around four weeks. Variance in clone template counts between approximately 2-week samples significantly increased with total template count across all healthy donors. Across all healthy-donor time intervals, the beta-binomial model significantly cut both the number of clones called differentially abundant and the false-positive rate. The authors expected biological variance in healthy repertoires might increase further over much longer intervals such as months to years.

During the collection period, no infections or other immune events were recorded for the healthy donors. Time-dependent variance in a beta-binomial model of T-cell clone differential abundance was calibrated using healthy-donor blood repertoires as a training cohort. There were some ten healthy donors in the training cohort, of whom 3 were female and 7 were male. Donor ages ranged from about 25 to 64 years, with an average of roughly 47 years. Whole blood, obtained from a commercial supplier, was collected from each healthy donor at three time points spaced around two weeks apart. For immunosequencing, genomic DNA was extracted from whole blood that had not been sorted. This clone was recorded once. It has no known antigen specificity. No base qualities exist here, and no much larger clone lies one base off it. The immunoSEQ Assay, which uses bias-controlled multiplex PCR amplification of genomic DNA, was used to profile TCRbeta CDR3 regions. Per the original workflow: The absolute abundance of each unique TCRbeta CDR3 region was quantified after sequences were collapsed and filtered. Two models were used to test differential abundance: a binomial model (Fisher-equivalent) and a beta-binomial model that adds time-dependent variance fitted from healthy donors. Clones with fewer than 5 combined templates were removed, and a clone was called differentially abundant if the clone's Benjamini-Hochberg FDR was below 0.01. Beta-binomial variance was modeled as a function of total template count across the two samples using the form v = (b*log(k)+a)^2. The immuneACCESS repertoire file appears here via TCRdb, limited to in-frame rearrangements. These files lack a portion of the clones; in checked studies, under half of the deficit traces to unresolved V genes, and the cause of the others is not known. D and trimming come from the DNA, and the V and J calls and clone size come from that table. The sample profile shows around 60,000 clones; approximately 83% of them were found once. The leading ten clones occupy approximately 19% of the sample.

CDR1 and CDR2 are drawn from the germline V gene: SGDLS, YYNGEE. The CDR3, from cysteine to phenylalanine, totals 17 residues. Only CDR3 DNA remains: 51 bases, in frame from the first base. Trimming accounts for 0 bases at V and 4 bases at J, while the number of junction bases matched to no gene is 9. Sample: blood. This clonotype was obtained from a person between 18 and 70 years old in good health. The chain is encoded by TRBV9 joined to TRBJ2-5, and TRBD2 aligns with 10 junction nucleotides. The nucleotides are TGTGCCAGCAGCGTAGCTAGCGGGAGTCCCGGCGGAGAGACCCAGTACTTC. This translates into CASSVASGSPGGETQYF.